This T cell receptor beta chain was profiled in a study of cytomegalovirus exposure and HLA in healthy donors. This clone showed up just a few times. The CDR3 length is 15 residues. Primers: 60 Vbeta forward and 13 Jbeta reverse. Assay used: immunoSEQ multiplex PCR; TCRdb lists only in-frame clones, some missing. The sample yields about 240,000 clones, around 81% seen once. This chain connects TRBV21-1 to TRBJ2-2; the D call TRBD1 from the table was never checked on the DNA. TRBV21-1 is assigned pseudogene status. Sequenced input: PBMCs. The sequence came from a woman aged 60-70 years in good health and CMV-seropositive. CDR3 sequence (DNA): TGTGCCAGCAGCAGAGACAGACTGAACACCGGGGAGCTGTTTTTT. Translating gives CASSRDRLNTGELFF.